This T cell receptor (beta chain) was captured in a study of shared clonotypes between healthy human individuals. Study-wide results and limits: Since donors were few, the genetic and exposure-history diversity represented was limited. Donor clonotype sharing was expected to depend on sequencing depth.

Germline V gene sequence: CDR1 SGHVS, CDR2 FQNEAQ. This CDR3 is built from 17 residues. Trimming cost V 5 bases and J 3 bases; bases outside gene matches: 12. Unsorted PBMCs provided DNA that was sequenced on ten immunoSEQ deep assay plates. The repertoire was sequenced with immunoSEQ multiplex PCR; TCRdb's copy has only in-frame clones and lacks some. The sample gives some 510,000 clones, approximately 79% of which show up once; approximately 12% is in the top ten. Concerning this clone: Antigen: not known.

The chain is built from TRBV7-8 and TRBJ2-3, with 9 bases lining up with TRBD2. The specimen sequenced was PBMCs. The TCR sequence derives from a woman aged 40 to 55 in good health. Some clones in this sample may be carry-over from other donors' samples. DNA of the CDR3: TGTGCCAGCAGCCCTAGTAGGCGGGAGGGTGTGACAGATACGCAGTATTTT. It encodes CASSPSRREGVTDTQYF.